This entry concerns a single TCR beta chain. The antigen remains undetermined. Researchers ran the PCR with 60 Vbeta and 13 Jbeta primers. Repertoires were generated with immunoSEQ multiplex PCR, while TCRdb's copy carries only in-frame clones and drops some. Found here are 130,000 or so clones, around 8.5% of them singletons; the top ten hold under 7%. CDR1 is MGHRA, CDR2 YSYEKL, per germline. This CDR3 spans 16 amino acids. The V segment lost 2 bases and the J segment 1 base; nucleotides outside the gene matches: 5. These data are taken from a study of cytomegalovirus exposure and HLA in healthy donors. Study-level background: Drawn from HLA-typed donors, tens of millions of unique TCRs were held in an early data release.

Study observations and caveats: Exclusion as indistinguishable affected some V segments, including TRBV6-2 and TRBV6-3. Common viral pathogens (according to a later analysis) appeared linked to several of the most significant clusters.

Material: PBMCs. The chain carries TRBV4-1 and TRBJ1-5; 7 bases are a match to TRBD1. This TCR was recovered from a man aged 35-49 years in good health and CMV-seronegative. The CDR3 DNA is TGCGCCAGCAGCCAACTACCAGGGGGGAGCAATCAGCCCCAGCATTTT. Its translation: CASSQLPGGSNQPQHF.